This TCR beta chain was captured by sequencing in a study of technical replicates of blood from several donors. V lost 7 bases to trimming and J lost 4 bases; unmatched junction nucleotides: 9. Germline CDR1 reads SQVTM; CDR2 reads ANQGSEA. CDR3 size: 15 residues. Data came from immunoSEQ multiplex PCR; TCRdb stores just in-frame clones and leaves some out. This table holds 70,000 to 85,000 clones, around 97% found once. The specimen sequenced was T cells isolated from PBMCs. This TCR was recovered from a human donor in good health. This chain uses TRBV29-1 with TRBJ2-5; 13 nucleotides match TRBD2. The CDR3 sequence: CSARTSGSLSETQYF. The DNA for the CDR3 is TGCAGCGCCAGGACTAGCGGGAGTCTGTCAGAGACCCAGTACTTC. Together with reference TRBV29-1 and TRBJ2-5, the CDR3 gives the full variable domain: SAVISQKPSRDICQRGTSLTIQCQVDSQVTMMFWYRQQPGQSLTLIATANQGSEATYESGFVIDKFPISRPNLTFSTLTVSNMSPEDSSIYLCSARTSGSLSETQYFGPGTRLLVL.